This TCR beta chain came from a study of blood T cells in healthy people across ages. General study points: A roughly linear fall in TCR beta diversity per million T cells was seen with increasing age. Expanded clonotype shifts may have been confounded, as the donors had an unknown CMV status.

This clonotype came up many times. Its antigen is undetermined. RNA extraction gave at least 5.5 micrograms of total RNA per sample. The use of a sample-barcoded 5' primer and a J-beta primer mix characterized a second PCR of roughly 6 to 12 cycles. Through a template-switch adaptor with 12 random nucleotides, each cDNA molecule received a tag. Each CDR3 protein gets one entry after TCRdb re-called the 5' RACE reads with MiXCR. Among about 640,000 distinct CDR3 sequences, around 43% were seen once, and the ten largest hold 25% to 30%. The CDR3 length is 13 residues. CDR1 and CDR2 from the germline V gene are MNHEY and SMNVEV (reference sequence). V was shortened by 6 bases and J by 4 bases, with 10 bases between the two germline ends.

Sample: blood. This sequence originates from a man at least 80 years old in good health. V gene TRBV27 combines with J gene TRBJ2-1; D call uncertain. CDR3 sequence reads: CASSRILYNEQFF. DNA for the CDR3: TGTGCCAGCAGCCGTATCCTGTACAATGAGCAGTTCTTC.